This TCR beta chain was observed in a study of shared T cell receptors in the human thymus. Germline-derived CDR1 and CDR2 are LGHNA and YNFKEQ. The CDR3 contains 24 residues. V shed 0 bases and J 2 bases; nucleotides not matched to a gene: 20. Profiling relied on immunoSEQ multiplex PCR, and the TCRdb table lists in-frame clones only, not all of them. This sample has some 660,000 clones, with roughly 86% found just once. This sample was also put to use in a study of human thymus T cells. That paper adds: Thymus tissue was removed during corrective cardiac surgery. Within thymic and blood repertoires, V and J gene usage appeared to be biased. Unrelated people showed highly overlapping thymic repertoires, related research reported.

The chain carries TRBV4-2 and TRBJ2-3; 16 nucleotides agree with TRBD2. The TCR originated in a boy under two years old with a congenital heart defect. The sequencing sample was made of thymocytes. The CDR3 spells CASSQDRGGVYGTSGGANTDTQYF. CDR3 DNA sequence: TGTGCCAGCAGCCAAGATCGGGGCGGCGTTTACGGGACTAGCGGGGGGGCCAACACAGATACGCAGTATTTT.